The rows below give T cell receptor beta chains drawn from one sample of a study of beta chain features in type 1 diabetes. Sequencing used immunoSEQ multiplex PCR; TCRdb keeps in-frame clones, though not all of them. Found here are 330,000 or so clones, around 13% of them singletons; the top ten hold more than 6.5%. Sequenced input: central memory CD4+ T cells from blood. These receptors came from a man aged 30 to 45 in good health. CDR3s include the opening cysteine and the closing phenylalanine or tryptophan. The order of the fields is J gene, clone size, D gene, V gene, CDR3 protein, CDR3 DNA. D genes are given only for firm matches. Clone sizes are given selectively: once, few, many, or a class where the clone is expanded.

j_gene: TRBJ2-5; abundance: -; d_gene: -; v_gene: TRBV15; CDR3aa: CATRRDAGETQYF; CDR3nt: TGTGCCACCAGGAGAGATGCCGGAGAGACCCAGTACTTC
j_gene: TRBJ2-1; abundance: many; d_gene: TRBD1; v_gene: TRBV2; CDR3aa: CASRPGTAYNEQFF; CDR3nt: TGTGCCAGCAGACCCGGGACAGCTTACAATGAGCAGTTCTTC
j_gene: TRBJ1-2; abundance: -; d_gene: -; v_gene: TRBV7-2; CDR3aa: CASTQNGIYGYTF; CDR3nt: TGTGCCAGCACCCAAAACGGGATCTATGGCTACACCTTC
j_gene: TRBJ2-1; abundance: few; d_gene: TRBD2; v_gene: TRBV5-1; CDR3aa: CASSLKLALAGGNEQFF; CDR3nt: TGCGCCAGCAGCTTGAAATTGGCGCTAGCGGGGGGCAATGAGCAGTTCTTC
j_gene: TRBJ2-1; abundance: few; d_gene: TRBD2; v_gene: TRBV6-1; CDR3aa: CASSPLAGGFNEQFF; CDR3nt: TGTGCCAGCAGTCCCCTAGCGGGGGGATTCAATGAGCAGTTCTTC
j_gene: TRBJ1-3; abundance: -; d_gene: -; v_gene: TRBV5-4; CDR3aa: CASSAGPAAGNTIYF; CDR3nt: TGTGCCAGCAGCGCGGGTCCTGCCGCCGGAAACACCATATATTTT
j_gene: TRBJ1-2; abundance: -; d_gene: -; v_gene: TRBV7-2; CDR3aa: CASSLGIGYTF; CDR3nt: TGTGCCAGCAGCTTAGGGATTGGCTACACCTTC
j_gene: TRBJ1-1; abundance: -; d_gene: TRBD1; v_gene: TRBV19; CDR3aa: CASKGQLDTEAFF; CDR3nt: TGTGCCAGTAAGGGACAGCTGGACACTGAAGCTTTCTTT
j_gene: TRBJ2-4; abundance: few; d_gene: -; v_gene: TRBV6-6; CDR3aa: CASKQRDLAKNIQYF; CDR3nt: TGTGCCAGCAAACAGCGTGACCTAGCCAAAAACATTCAGTACTTC
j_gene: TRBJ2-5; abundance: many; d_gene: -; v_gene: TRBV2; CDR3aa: CASSEGREETQYF; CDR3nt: TGTGCCAGCAGTGAGGGGCGGGAAGAGACCCAGTACTTC
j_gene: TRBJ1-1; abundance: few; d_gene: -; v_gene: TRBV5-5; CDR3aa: CASSLMADTEAFF; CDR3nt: TGTGCCAGCAGCTTAATGGCGGACACTGAAGCTTTCTTT
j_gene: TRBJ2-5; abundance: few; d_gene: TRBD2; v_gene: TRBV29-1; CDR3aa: CSVEGTSGSETQYF; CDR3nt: TGCAGCGTTGAGGGGACTAGCGGGTCAGAGACCCAGTACTTC
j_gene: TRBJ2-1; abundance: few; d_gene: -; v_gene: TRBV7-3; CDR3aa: CASSFSAARNEQFF; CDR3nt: TGTGCCAGCAGCTTTTCGGCGGCGCGAAATGAGCAGTTCTTC
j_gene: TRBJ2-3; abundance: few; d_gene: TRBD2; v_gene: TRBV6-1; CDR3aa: CASRRTSQSTDTQYF; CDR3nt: TGTGCCAGCAGAAGGACTAGTCAAAGCACAGATACGCAGTATTTT
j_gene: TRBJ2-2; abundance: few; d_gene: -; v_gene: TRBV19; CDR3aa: CASSIDLGQFTGELFF; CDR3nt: TGTGCCAGTAGTATAGATCTCGGACAGTTCACCGGGGAGCTGTTTTTT
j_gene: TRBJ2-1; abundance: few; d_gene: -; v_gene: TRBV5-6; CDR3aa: CASNIWGYNEQFF; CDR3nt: TGTGCCAGCAACATTTGGGGCTACAATGAGCAGTTCTTC
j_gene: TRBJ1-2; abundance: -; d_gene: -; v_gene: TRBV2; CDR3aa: CASSESQAVGYTF; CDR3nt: TGTGCCAGCAGTGAGTCCCAGGCGGTAGGCTACACCTTC
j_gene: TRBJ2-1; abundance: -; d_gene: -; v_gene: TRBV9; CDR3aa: CASSVEGLYNSYNEQFF; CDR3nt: TGTGCCAGCAGCGTAGAGGGGCTATACAACTCCTACAATGAGCAGTTCTTC
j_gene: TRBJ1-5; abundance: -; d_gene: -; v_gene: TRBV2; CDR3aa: CASREGTSLYSNQPQHF; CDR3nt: TGTGCCAGCAGGGAAGGGACCTCACTGTATAGCAATCAGCCCCAGCATTTT
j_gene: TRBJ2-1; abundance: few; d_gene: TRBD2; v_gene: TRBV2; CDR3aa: CASSETSGSNEQFF; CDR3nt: TGTGCCAGCAGTGAAACTAGCGGGAGTAATGAGCAGTTCTTC
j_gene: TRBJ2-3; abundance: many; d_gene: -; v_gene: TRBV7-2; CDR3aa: CASSSQGGTTDTQYF; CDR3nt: TGTGCCAGCAGCTCTCAAGGCGGGACCACAGATACGCAGTATTTT
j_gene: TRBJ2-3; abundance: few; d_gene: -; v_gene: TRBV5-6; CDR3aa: CASSLRRNTQYF; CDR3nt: TGTGCCAGCAGCTTACGACGAAATACGCAGTATTTT
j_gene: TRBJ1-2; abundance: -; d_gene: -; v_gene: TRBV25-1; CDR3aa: CASSASSSANYGYTF; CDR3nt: TGTGCCAGCAGTGCCTCCTCCTCAGCTAACTATGGCTACACCTTC